These 14 T cell receptor beta chains originate from one sample sequenced in a study of T cells in Graves' hyperthyroidism and ophthalmopathy. RNA transcripts yielded amplified TCR beta CDR3 regions. The HTBI primer set was used in a first-round RT-PCR of the TCR CDR3. TCRdb re-called the multiplex PCR reads with MiXCR, one entry per CDR3 protein. The data contain about 560,000 distinct CDR3 sequences, 16% of them singletons. The sequenced material came from blood. The receptors derive from a woman aged 18-29 years with Graves' hyperthyroidism.

At least ten counts were recorded for this clonotype. The J gene is TRBJ2-1, the V gene TRBV20-1, with 9 bases aligning to TRBD2. CDR1 and CDR2 (germline): DFQATT, SNEGSKA (reference sequence). CDR3 length: 15 residues. With V trimmed by 6 bases and J by 1 base, 7 bases remained unmatched. This chain's CDR3 is CSAISGRTSYNEQFF. The CDR3 DNA reads as TGCAGTGCCATTAGCGGGAGAACGTCCTACAATGAGCAGTTCTTC.

The chain carries TRBV13 and TRBJ2-5; the D is unclear. The germline V and J ends were trimmed by 0 bases and 5 bases, with 13 bases remaining between them. The CDR3 is made up of 15 amino acids. Germline lookup yields CDR1 PRHDT and CDR2 FYEKMQ (reference sequence). The DNA of the CDR3 is TGTGCCAGCAGCTTAGGCCTTGCGCGGAGTGAGACCCAGTACTTC. Its translation: CASSLGLARSETQYF.

This clonotype appeared many times. The chain has TRBV2 and TRBJ2-3, with 11 bases matching TRBD2. The CDR3 contains 15 residues. With V trimmed by 2 bases and J by 4 bases, 2 bases remained unmatched. Germline V CDR1 and CDR2: SNHLY, FYNNEI. Here the CDR3 DNA reads TGTGCCAGCAGTGAAACTAGCGGGAGTGCAGATACGCAGTATTTT. This translates into CASSETSGSADTQYF. The full variable domain, completed using reference TRBV2 and TRBJ2-3, is EPEVTQTPSHQVTQMGQEVILRCVPISNHLYFYWYRQILGQKVEFLVSFYNNEISEKSEIFDDQFSVERPDGSNFTLKIRSTKLEDSAMYFCASSETSGSADTQYFGPGTRLTVL.

In this sample, this clonotype turned up many times. The chain couples TRBV4-2 to TRBJ1-5; the D gene is possibly TRBD1 (6 bases). The CDR3 has 16 amino acids. Trimming shortened V by 2 bases and J by 2 bases, and 13 bases separated the two germline ends. Germline CDR1 LGHNA, CDR2 YNFKEQ. CDR3 loop: CASSQTGSGGNQPQHF. CDR3 coding DNA: TGTGCCAGCAGCCAAACAGGGTCAGGCGGCAATCAGCCCCAGCATTTT.

At least ten counts were recorded for this clonotype. V and J are TRBV27 and TRBJ2-1; maybe TRBD2 (6 bases). V lost 0 bases, J lost 8 bases, and 14 bases lay in between. Germline CDR1 MNHEY, CDR2 SMNVEV (reference sequence). The CDR3 spans 15 residues. The CDR3 coding sequence is TGTGCCAGCAGTTTATCTTACCGGGGGATCGATGAGCAGTTCTTC. This translates into CASSLSYRGIDEQFF.

A few counts support this clonotype. This chain links TRBV9 with TRBJ2-5, with 9 bases that match TRBD2. The CDR3 is 17 residues long. With V trimmed by 0 bases and J by 2 bases, 8 bases remained unmatched. CDR1 is SGDLS and CDR2 is YYNGEE in the germline V gene. The CDR3 reads CASSVGWAGGLQETQYF. The CDR3 DNA reads TGTGCCAGCAGCGTAGGTTGGGCGGGGGGGCTACAAGAGACCCAGTACTTC.

The V call is TRBV30, the J call TRBJ1-5, with 12 positions matching TRBD1. V was clipped by 5 bases and J by 7 bases; unmatched bases: 9. The CDR3 runs to 15 residues. Germline-derived CDR1 and CDR2 are GTSNPN and SVGIG (reference sequence). CDR3 sequence: CAWAPGQGAGQPQHF. The CDR3 DNA reads TGTGCCTGGGCGCCGGGACAGGGGGCAGGCCAGCCCCAGCATTTT.

This clonotype has a handful of counts. The rearrangement joins TRBV3-1 to TRBJ2-1; 8 positions agree with TRBD1. Germline V lookup: CDR1 LGHDT, CDR2 YNNKEL (reference sequence). Trimming at V came to 5 bases and at J to 10 bases, leaving 10 bases not matched to a gene. The CDR3 consists of 14 residues. CDR3 residues: CASSSNLRDREQFF. The CDR3, as DNA: TGTGCCAGCAGCTCTAACCTCCGGGACAGGGAGCAGTTCTTC.

This clonotype was found a few times. The V and J genes are TRBV25-1 and TRBJ1-1, with D perhaps TRBD1 (6 bases). The CDR3 is made up of 15 amino acids. CDR1 and CDR2 (germline): MGHDK, SYGVNS. The germline V and J ends were trimmed by 2 bases and 0 bases, with 10 bases remaining between them. CDR3 residues: CASSERTALNTEAFF. The CDR3 region has the DNA TGTGCCAGCAGTGAACGGACAGCCTTGAACACTGAAGCTTTCTTT. The variable domain in full, completed from reference TRBV25-1 and TRBJ1-1, reads EADIYQTPRYLVIGTGKKITLECSQTMGHDKMYWYQQDPGMELHLIHYSYGVNSTEKGDLSSESTVSRIRTEHFPLTLESARPSHTSQYLCASSERTALNTEAFFGQGTRLTVV.

This CDR3 is CASSPLRFYRADYEQYF. The CDR3 DNA follows: TGTGCCAGCAGCCCACTTAGATTTTACAGGGCGGACTACGAGCAGTACTTC. The chain links TRBV7-8 to TRBJ2-7; possibly TRBD1 for D (6 bases). Trimming cost V 5 bases and J 3 bases, with 23 bases left between them. CDR1 is SGHVS and CDR2 is FQNEAQ in the germline V gene. The CDR3 covers 17 residues.

This clonotype was counted a few times. This chain uses TRBV6-1 with TRBJ2-2, with 12 bases that match TRBD2. The CDR3 length is 17 residues. Germline assignment: CDR1 MNHNS and CDR2 SASEGT. V shed 4 bases, J shed 2 bases, and the junction held 5 bases outside the gene matches. The CDR3 loop is CASSALAGGSNTGELFF. CDR3 bases: TGTGCCAGCAGTGCCCTAGCGGGGGGGTCCAACACCGGGGAGCTGTTTTTT.

V usage is TRBV4-2 and J usage is TRBJ1-4; perhaps TRBD1 as D (6 bases). Per the germline V gene, CDR1 is LGHNA and CDR2 is YNFKEQ. Trimming removed 2 bases from V and 1 base from J, with 8 bases in between. The CDR3 spans 15 residues. CDR3 residues: CASSQLQGTNEKLFF. The DNA for the CDR3 is TGTGCCAGCAGCCAACTACAGGGAACTAATGAAAAACTGTTTTTT.

Points on this clonotype: A much larger clonotype is one base distant, so this may be a read error. J is TRBJ2-2 and V is TRBV20-1, with a weak D call TRBD1 (6 bases). The CDR3 runs to 14 residues. CDR1 and CDR2 (germline): DFQATT, SNEGSKA (reference sequence). CDR3 loop: CSARWGRRTGEQFF. Written as DNA, the CDR3 is TGCAGTGCTAGATGGGGGCGACGAACCGGGGAGCAGTTTTTT.

The chain carries TRBV4-3 and TRBJ1-3, with a weak D call TRBD1 (5 bases). The CDR3 loop spans 16 amino acids. The V end lost 2 bases, the J end lost 0 bases, and 11 bases lay between the germline ends. CDR1 LGHNA and CDR2 YSLEER come from the germline V gene. The CDR3 loop reads CASSQQGLISGNTIYF. The CDR3 region has the DNA TGCGCCAGCAGCCAACAGGGACTGATCTCTGGAAACACCATATATTTT.